This T cell receptor beta chain was recorded in a study of cytomegalovirus exposure and HLA in healthy donors. Findings of the study overall: Earlier analysis looked at TCR beta V segments, and most were productive about 87% or about 30% of the time.

CDR1 and CDR2 from the germline V gene are MNHEY and SMNVEV (reference sequence). Trimming removed 4 bases from V and 2 bases from J, with 14 bases in between. There are 15 residues in the CDR3. About this clone: Its antigen is still unknown.

The PCR contained 60 Vbeta and 13 Jbeta primers. Using immunoSEQ multiplex PCR, the repertoire was profiled, and TCRdb retains in-frame clones only, with some absent. The top ten clones hold around 13% of a sample with some 110,000 clones, about three quarters of them seen once. V usage is TRBV27 and J usage is TRBJ1-2; no firm D call. Sequences were obtained from PBMCs. The clonotype originates from a woman in her sixties or seventies in good health and CMV-seropositive. In DNA form, the CDR3 reads TGTGCCAGCAGTTCCTCTAGACCACCAAACTATGGCTACACCTTC. This codes for CASSSSRPPNYGYTF.